The next 2 T cell receptor beta chains were all read from a single sample in a study of cytomegalovirus exposure and HLA in healthy donors (dated by TCRdb to 2016 to 2017). Preparation of the library involved the immunoSEQ multiplex PCR assay. For the multiplex PCR, a mixture combining 60 forward primers for TCR Vbeta segments and 13 reverse primers for TCR Jbeta segments was used. Drawn from immuneACCESS, this table holds only the in-frame rearrangements with V and J called that TCRdb kept. Clones are partly lost; checked studies trace under half to an unresolved V gene and leave the rest unexplained. The sample profile shows tens of thousands of clones; over 75% of them were found once. The top ten clones comprise approximately 5.7% of the sample. The sample taken for sequencing was PBMCs. The origin of the receptors is a female donor in good health and CMV-seronegative.

The chain employs TRBV2 and TRBJ2-7, with 9 nucleotides matching TRBD1. The junction had 4 bases not matched to a gene; V was cut back by 4 bases and J by 3 bases. This CDR3 comprises 14 residues. Germline lookup yields CDR1 SNHLY and CDR2 FYNNEI. CDR3 protein: CASSGGTGIYEQYF. In nucleotides, the CDR3 is TGTGCCAGCAGTGGAGGGACAGGGATCTACGAGCAGTACTTC. Drawing the rest from reference TRBV2 and TRBJ2-7, the complete variable domain is EPEVTQTPSHQVTQMGQEVILRCVPISNHLYFYWYRQILGQKVEFLVSFYNNEISEKSEIFDDQFSVERPDGSNFTLKIRSTKLEDSAMYFCASSGGTGIYEQYFGPGTRLTVT.

The chain combines TRBV19 with TRBJ1-1; possible D gene TRBD1, 5 bases. CDR3 size: 14 residues. V lost 6 bases and J 4 bases, leaving 15 bases between the germline ends. CDR1 is LNHDA and CDR2 is SQIVND in the germline V gene (reference sequence). This CDR3 is CASSPTGGSTEAFF. Here the CDR3 DNA reads TGTGCCAGTAGCCCGACCGGGGGTAGCACTGAAGCTTTCTTT.